The 31 T cell receptor beta chains in this list originate from one sample, sequenced in a study of cytomegalovirus exposure and HLA in healthy donors. Repertoires were generated with immunoSEQ multiplex PCR, while TCRdb's copy carries only in-frame clones and drops some. Of approximately 82,000 clones detected, 85% to 95% appear once; the ten largest clones hold about 0.7%. Sequenced input: PBMCs. The receptors originated from a woman between 18 and 29 years old in good health and CMV-seronegative.

The chain recombines TRBV7-9 with TRBJ2-2, with 11 positions matching TRBD2. This CDR3 has 16 residues. Per germline, CDR1 SEHNR and CDR2 FQNEAQ (reference sequence). V gave up 5 bases and J gave up 6 bases; unmatched junction bases: 8. In DNA form, the CDR3 reads TGTGCCAGCAGCACCCAGGGACTAGCGGTATCCGGGGAGCTGTTTTTT. It codes for CASSTQGLAVSGELFF.

The chain joins TRBV9 to TRBJ2-5; D uncertain. V was cut by 0 bases and J by 1 base, with 7 bases left in between. CDR1 and CDR2 from the germline V gene are SGDLS and YYNGEE. This CDR3 region has 14 residues. The DNA for the CDR3 is TGTGCCAGCAGCGTAGCGGCAGGCCAAGAGACCCAGTACTTC. This translates into CASSVAAGQETQYF.

The CDR3 here is CASSPRTSEYNEQFF. The CDR3 region has the DNA TGTGCCAGCTCACCAAGGACTAGCGAGTACAATGAGCAGTTCTTC. This rearrangement joins TRBV18 to TRBJ2-1, with TRBD2 identical over 9 bases. Germline V gives CDR1 KGHSH, CDR2 LQKENI. V was clipped by 2 bases and J by 4 bases; unmatched bases: 3. The CDR3 has 15 residues.

This clone was seen only once. This rearrangement joins TRBV9 to TRBJ1-1; D is perhaps TRBD1 (5 bases). CDR3 length: 14 residues. Germline CDR1 and CDR2: SGDLS and YYNGEE. V was pared by 1 base and J by 2 bases, with 9 bases between. The CDR3 DNA follows: TGTGCCAGCAGCGTAAGGGGAAGCAACACTGAAGCTTTCTTT. It codes for CASSVRGSNTEAFF. Drawing the rest from reference TRBV9 and TRBJ1-1, the complete variable domain is DSGVTQTPKHLITATGQRVTLRCSPRSGDLSVYWYQQSLDQGLQFLIQYYNGEERAKGNILERFSAQQFPDLHSELNLSSLELGDSALYFCASSVRGSNTEAFFGQGTRLTVV.

V gene TRBV14 combines with J gene TRBJ2-3, with a possible D match to TRBD2 (5 bases). V was trimmed by 3 bases and J by 5 bases, leaving 9 bases between them. Germline values: CDR1 SGHDN, CDR2 FVKESK. The CDR3 totals 13 residues. The CDR3 DNA reads as TGTGCCAGCAGCCAGAGGGTTAGAGATACGCAGTATTTT. Protein sequence: CASSQRVRDTQYF.

The V and J genes are TRBV28 and TRBJ2-1; a possible D gene is TRBD1 (6 bases). This CDR3 has 12 amino acids. The V gene's germline CDR1 is MDHEN and CDR2 SYDVKM. The V end lost 3 bases, the J end lost 8 bases, and 8 bases lay between the germline ends. CDR3 nucleotide sequence: TGTGCCAGCAGTTTGTCAGGGGATGAGCAGTTCTTC. Its protein is CASSLSGDEQFF.

The chain carries TRBV5-8 and TRBJ2-2; unclear D gene. CDR1 and CDR2 from the germline V gene are SGHTS and YDEGEE. V was cut by 0 bases and J by 1 base, with 13 bases left in between. The length of the CDR3 is 17 residues. The CDR3: CASSLDYGVGNTGELFF. In nucleotides, the CDR3 is TGTGCCAGCAGCTTGGACTATGGTGTTGGGAACACCGGGGAGCTGTTTTTT.

The V call is TRBV4-3, the J call TRBJ2-2; the D is unclear. CDR3 length: 15 residues. V lost 0 bases and J 6 bases, leaving 11 bases between the germline ends. The germline CDR1 and CDR2 sequences are LGHNA and YSLEER. The CDR3 DNA is TGCGCCAGCAGCCAAGATCGGCTAGTCCCCGGGGAGCTGTTTTTT. Its translation: CASSQDRLVPGELFF.

The chain is built from TRBV4-3 and TRBJ2-1; TRBD1 might be the D (6 bases). This CDR3 is built from 20 residues. The germline V and J ends were trimmed by 0 bases and 0 bases, with 21 bases remaining between them. Germline V gene sequence: CDR1 LGHNA, CDR2 YSLEER. The CDR3 spells CASSQDLRVYRESSYNEQFF. The CDR3 coding sequence is TGCGCCAGCAGCCAAGATCTTCGGGTCTACAGGGAGAGCTCCTACAATGAGCAGTTCTTC.

The V gene is TRBV9, the J gene TRBJ2-7, with D possibly being TRBD2 (6 bases). Trimming stripped 0 bases from V and 0 bases from J, with 7 bases between. Germline CDR1 reads SGDLS; CDR2 reads YYNGEE. This CDR3 contains 14 residues. DNA for the CDR3: TGTGCCAGCAGCGTAGGGGGACTCTCCTACGAGCAGTACTTC. This codes for CASSVGGLSYEQYF.

V gene TRBV27 combines with J gene TRBJ2-1, with D possibly matching TRBD2 (6 bases). Germline V gives CDR1 MNHEY, CDR2 SMNVEV (reference sequence). This CDR3 is built from 19 residues. Trimming shortened V by 3 bases and J by 3 bases, and 24 bases separated the two germline ends. The CDR3 DNA reads TGTGCCAGCAGTTTCTCCTCACTAGGGACTGCGGCGGTCTACAATGAGCAGTTCTTC. As protein: CASSFSSLGTAAVYNEQFF.

This clone has a single count. The chain joins TRBV28 to TRBJ2-7, with a possible D match to TRBD2 (6 bases). This CDR3 spans 14 amino acids. Germline CDR1 is MDHEN and CDR2 is SYDVKM. V was shortened by 2 bases and J by 7 bases, with 15 bases between the two germline ends. CDR3 residues: CASSLKTRLREQYF. DNA of the CDR3: TGTGCCAGCAGTTTAAAGACTAGACTAAGGGAGCAGTACTTC.

The chain carries TRBV9 and TRBJ2-3; 9 bases match TRBD1. The CDR3 sequence is 15 residues long. Germline loops: CDR1 SGDLS, CDR2 YYNGEE. Trimming took 4 bases from V and 6 from J; bases not matched to a gene: 9. The CDR3 bases are TGTGCCAGCAGCCGGACAGGGGTACCGGGGGATACGCAGTATTTT. Residues: CASSRTGVPGDTQYF.

This chain joins TRBV28 and TRBJ1-5; perhaps TRBD1 as D (6 bases). This CDR3 comprises 11 residues. Per the germline V gene, CDR1 is MDHEN and CDR2 is SYDVKM. Trimming left V 5 bases short and J 16 bases short, with 15 bases between. CDR3 sequence: CASSPPGDVHF. For the CDR3, the DNA is TGTGCCAGCAGTCCCCCAGGGGATGTACATTTT.

This chain connects TRBV6-6 to TRBJ2-3, with 7 bases aligning to TRBD2. This CDR3 spans 16 amino acids. Germline values: CDR1 MNHNY, CDR2 SVGAGI (reference sequence). J was trimmed by 3 bases and V by 7 bases; bases with no gene match: 13. The CDR3 here is CASTHSGAGSTDTQYF. The CDR3 DNA reads TGTGCCAGCACCCACTCCGGAGCGGGGAGTACAGATACGCAGTATTTT.

The V and J genes are TRBV5-6 and TRBJ2-3; 11 nucleotides agree with TRBD2. CDR1 and CDR2 (germline): SGHDT, YYEEEE. This CDR3 comprises 17 residues. Unmatched junction bases numbered 4, after V lost 0 bases and J lost 1 base. The DNA for the CDR3 is TGTGCCAGCAGCTTGGCGGGACTAGCGGTTGGCACAGATACGCAGTATTTT. Translated: CASSLAGLAVGTDTQYF. Variable domain in full (rest from reference TRBV5-6 and TRBJ2-3): DAGVTQSPTHLIKTRGQQVTLRCSPKSGHDTVSWYQQALGQGPQFIFQYYEEEERQRGNFPDRFSGHQFPNYSSELNVNALLLGDSALYLCASSLAGLAVGTDTQYFGPGTRLTVL.

V and J are TRBV7-8 and TRBJ2-5, with a possible D match to TRBD1 (5 bases). The CDR3 consists of 16 residues. Germline assignment: CDR1 SGHVS and CDR2 FQNEAQ. V was trimmed by 5 bases and J by 4 bases, leaving 20 bases between them. For the CDR3, the DNA is TGTGCCAGCAGCCCCCAGAGCGCACTAAGGGGAGAGACCCAGTACTTC. Protein product: CASSPQSALRGETQYF. The entire variable domain, with the rest obtained from reference TRBV7-8 and TRBJ2-5, is as follows: GAGVSQSPRYKVAKRGQDVALRCDPISGHVSLFWYQQALGQGPEFLTYFQNEAQLDKSGLPSDRFFAERPEGSVSTLKIQRTQQEDSAVYLCASSPQSALRGETQYFGPGTRLLVL.

CDR3 sequence reads: CASSVVGGENTGELFF. The CDR3 bases are TGTGCCAGCAGTGTAGTCGGGGGAGAGAACACCGGGGAGCTGTTTTTT. V is TRBV6-4 and J is TRBJ2-2; a weak D match, TRBD2 (6 bases). The germline V and J ends were trimmed by 4 bases and 1 base, with 13 bases remaining between them. CDR3 length: 16 residues. Per the germline V gene, CDR1 is MRHNA and CDR2 is SNTAGT.

This clone was detected only once. The chain links TRBV28 to TRBJ2-7; D might be TRBD2 (6 bases). Deletions cut 3 bases from V and 2 bases from J, with 11 bases between. This CDR3 has 14 amino acids. Germline CDR1 is MDHEN and CDR2 is SYDVKM. The CDR3 here is CASSLGLATYEQYF. CDR3 DNA: TGTGCCAGCAGTTTGGGGCTAGCGACCTACGAGCAGTACTTC.

V and J are TRBV28 and TRBJ2-3; 7 bases line up with TRBD1. CDR3 size: 13 residues. V shed 10 bases, J shed 6 bases, and the junction held 10 bases outside the gene matches. In germline, CDR1 is MDHEN, CDR2 SYDVKM. This CDR3 is CATFGQAKDTQYF. The CDR3 DNA is TGTGCCACCTTCGGACAGGCAAAGGATACGCAGTATTTT.

This sequence joins TRBV19 and TRBJ2-5, with 8 bases lining up with TRBD1. Germline CDR1 LNHDA, CDR2 SQIVND (reference sequence). The length of the CDR3 is 16 residues. V was clipped by 4 bases and J by 5 bases; unmatched bases: 12. The DNA for the CDR3 is TGTGCCAGTAGTACAAAGACAGGGGCCCGCCTGGAGACCCAGTACTTC. Its protein product is CASSTKTGARLETQYF.

This chain connects TRBV5-4 to TRBJ1-4; TRBD1 agrees at 7 bases. Germline assignment: CDR1 SGHNT and CDR2 YYREEE (reference sequence). This CDR3 has 14 residues. The J segment lost 8 bases and the V segment lost 3 bases, leaving 7 bases of the junction unmatched. CDR3 region: CASSSTGSREKLFF. CDR3 nucleotide sequence: TGTGCCAGCAGCTCGACAGGGTCGCGGGAAAAACTGTTTTTT. Full variable domain (remainder filled in from reference TRBV5-4 and TRBJ1-4): ETGVTQSPTHLIKTRGQQVTLRCSSQSGHNTVSWYQQALGQGPQFIFQYYREEENGRGNFPPRFSGLQFPNYSSELNVNALELDDSALYLCASSSTGSREKLFFGSGTQLSVL.

This clone was recorded only once. The chain links TRBV18 to TRBJ2-7; perhaps TRBD1 as D (6 bases). Germline CDR1 is KGHSH and CDR2 is LQKENI. The CDR3 contains 15 residues. V shed 3 bases and J shed 0 bases, with 12 bases lying between them. CDR3 amino acids: CASSPTRGGSYEQYF. The CDR3 nucleotides are TGTGCCAGCTCACCGACCAGGGGCGGCTCCTACGAGCAGTACTTC.

The CDR3 DNA is TGTGCCAGCAGTTTGTTCCACGACAGGGGAACAGGCGGCTACACCTTC. As protein: CASSLFHDRGTGGYTF. The chain is built from TRBV28 and TRBJ1-2; TRBD1 matches 8 bases. The germline V gene encodes CDR1 MDHEN and CDR2 SYDVKM. CDR3 length: 16 residues. Losses at the gene ends were 3 bases for V and 8 bases for J; bases not matched to a gene: 14.

The rearrangement links TRBV9 to TRBJ1-4, with D perhaps matching TRBD1 (6 bases). CDR3 length: 14 residues. Per the germline V gene, CDR1 is SGDLS and CDR2 is YYNGEE. The ends were cut back, 0 bases at V and 3 bases at J, with 6 bases in the middle. The CDR3 DNA reads TGTGCCAGCAGCGTAGCAGGGGCTAATGAAAAACTGTTTTTT. This gives the protein CASSVAGANEKLFF.

V gene TRBV11-2 combines with J gene TRBJ1-2; possibly TRBD1 for D (6 bases). The V end lost 4 bases, the J end lost 8 bases, and 20 bases lay between the germline ends. CDR3 length equals 15 residues. Germline V lookup: CDR1 SGHAT, CDR2 FQNNGV. In DNA, the CDR3 is TGTGCCAGCAGCTCCCCCCGGAGCAGGGGCGAGGGCTACACCTTC. Its protein product is CASSSPRSRGEGYTF.

The chain joins TRBV9 to TRBJ2-3, with D possibly TRBD2 on 6 matching bases. Germline CDR1 and CDR2: SGDLS and YYNGEE. V lost 3 bases and J 0 bases, leaving 17 bases between the germline ends. CDR3 length: 17 amino acids. CDR3 in DNA: TGTGCCAGCAGCGCCCAACTCGATAGCGGAAGCACAGATACGCAGTATTTT. The encoded protein is CASSAQLDSGSTDTQYF. The variable domain in full, completed from reference TRBV9 and TRBJ2-3, reads DSGVTQTPKHLITATGQRVTLRCSPRSGDLSVYWYQQSLDQGLQFLIQYYNGEERAKGNILERFSAQQFPDLHSELNLSSLELGDSALYFCASSAQLDSGSTDTQYFGPGTRLTVL.

The chain couples TRBV10-3 to TRBJ1-2; 12 bases map to TRBD1. Trimming at V came to 6 bases and at J to 6 bases, leaving 5 bases not matched to a gene. Germline V gene sequence: CDR1 ENHRY, CDR2 SYGVKD. CDR3 length: 14 residues. The CDR3: CAISRDRGRDGYTF. CDR3 in DNA: TGTGCCATCAGCCGGGACAGGGGGCGGGATGGCTACACCTTC.

The chain joins TRBV6-4 to TRBJ1-6; maybe TRBD1 (5 bases). V lost 0 bases to trimming and J lost 5 bases, with 8 bases between them. The germline CDR1 and CDR2 sequences are MRHNA and SNTAGT. The CDR3 runs 15 residues. The CDR3 is CASSDSREDNSPLHF. CDR3 coding DNA: TGTGCCAGCAGTGACTCCAGGGAGGATAATTCACCCCTCCACTTT.

This chain connects TRBV5-4 to TRBJ2-1, with 10 bases aligning to TRBD2. This CDR3 has 15 amino acids. After removal of 3 bases from V and 8 bases from J, the junction contained 8 bases not matched to a gene. Looked up from germline, CDR1 is SGHNT and CDR2 is YYREEE (reference sequence). The CDR3 loop is CASSSGSGRGYEQFF. CDR3 nucleotide sequence: TGTGCCAGCAGCTCAGGGAGCGGGAGGGGCTATGAGCAGTTCTTC.

The chain combines TRBV10-1 with TRBJ1-1, with 8 bases that match TRBD1. Germline values: CDR1 WNHNN, CDR2 SYGVQD (reference sequence). There are 18 residues in the CDR3. Trimming took 3 bases from V and 1 from J; bases not matched to a gene: 13. CDR3 coding DNA: TGCGCCAGCAGTGATACGGATAGGGGACAGGAGGCGAACACTGAAGCTTTCTTT. Amino acids: CASSDTDRGQEANTEAFF.